This passage covers 17 T cell receptor beta chains from one sample sequenced in a study of blood T cell repertoires in COVID-19. TCRdb's table, derived via immunoSEQ multiplex PCR, lists solely in-frame clones and lacks some. Here the sample spans roughly 190,000 clones, roughly 80% being singletons. The sample taken for sequencing was peripheral blood. These receptors were collected from a woman aged 65 to 85 with COVID-19, enrolled during active disease.

The chain couples TRBV19 to TRBJ2-2, with 9 nucleotides matching TRBD2. Germline V gene data show CDR1 as LNHDA and CDR2 as SQIVND (reference sequence). The V gene end was trimmed by 3 bases and the J gene end by 6 bases; junction bases not matched to a gene: 5. This CDR3 contains 15 residues. This CDR3 reads CASSIAGGPSGELFF. Here the CDR3 DNA reads TGTGCCAGTAGTATCGCGGGAGGGCCCTCCGGGGAGCTGTTTTTT.

Written as DNA, the CDR3 is TGTGCCAGCAGAAAGGGAGGGTTGAACACCGGGGAGCTGTTTTTT. Its translation is CASRKGGLNTGELFF. This chain links TRBV6-5 with TRBJ2-2, with 7 positions matching TRBD2. With 6 bases clipped from V and 1 base from J, the junction kept 5 bases outside the gene matches. The CDR3 is 15 amino acids. Germline values: CDR1 MNHEY, CDR2 SVGAGI.

The chain combines TRBV4-1 with TRBJ2-2; D might be TRBD2 (6 bases). V shed 2 bases and J shed 5 bases, with 12 bases lying between them. The CDR3 runs 15 residues. CDR1 and CDR2 (germline): MGHRA, YSYEKL. CDR3 amino acids: CASSQSGAGTGELFF. Here the CDR3 DNA reads TGCGCCAGCAGCCAATCAGGCGCGGGGACCGGGGAGCTGTTTTTT.

The chain combines TRBV3-1 (or the pseudogene TRBV3-2) with TRBJ2-6; TRBD1 is a possible D gene (5 bases). The V gene lost 5 bases and the J gene lost 6 bases, with 14 bases spanning the gap. Germline V lookup: CDR1 LGHDT, CDR2 YNNKEL (reference sequence). The CDR3 has 15 amino acids. CDR3 protein: CASSTQALEANVLTF. In nucleotides, the CDR3 is TGTGCCAGCAGCACACAGGCTCTGGAGGCCAACGTCCTGACTTTC.

The chain employs TRBV10-3 and TRBJ1-1, with TRBD1 identical over 9 bases. This CDR3 has 15 amino acids. V was pared by 6 bases and J by 4 bases, with 9 bases of the junction left unmatched. Germline assignment: CDR1 ENHRY and CDR2 SYGVKD. This chain's CDR3 is CAIRRQGDEGTEAFF. In DNA, the CDR3 is TGTGCCATCAGGAGACAGGGGGATGAGGGCACTGAAGCTTTCTTT.

The chain couples TRBV5-8 to TRBJ2-3; D perhaps matches TRBD1 (7 bases). Trimming pared 4 bases from V and 7 bases from J, leaving 16 bases between. The length of the CDR3 is 14 residues. In germline, CDR1 is SGHTS, CDR2 YDEGEE. The chain's CDR3 is CASSLVGGGNTQYF. The CDR3 DNA reads as TGTGCCAGCAGCCTGGTTGGAGGGGGCAATACGCAGTATTTT. Using reference TRBV5-8 and TRBJ2-3 for the parts outside the CDR3, the full variable domain is EAGVTQSPTHLIKTRGQQATLRCSPISGHTSVYWYQQALGLGLQFLLWYDEGEERNRGNFPPRFSGRQFPNYSSELNVNALELEDSALYLCASSLVGGGNTQYFGPGTRLTVL.

The sample holds one count of this clone. V and J are TRBV12-5 and TRBJ1-6; the D is unclear. V gave up 3 bases and J gave up 1 base, with 10 bases separating them. Germline V gene data show CDR1 as LGHNT and CDR2 as FRNRAP. This CDR3 contains 16 residues. CDR3 in amino acids: CASGFDGVSYNSPLHF. In DNA, the CDR3 is TGTGCTAGTGGTTTTGACGGGGTGTCCTATAATTCACCCCTCCACTTT. The full variable domain, with the rest looked up from reference TRBV12-5 and TRBJ1-6, is DARVTQTPRHKVTEMGQEVTMRCQPILGHNTVFWYRQTMMQGLELLAYFRNRAPLDDSGMPKDRFSAEMPDATLATLKIQPSEPRDSAVYFCASGFDGVSYNSPLHFGNGTRLTVT.

The chain joins TRBV4-1 to TRBJ2-7; TRBD1 aligns across 10 bases. CDR1 and CDR2 from the germline V gene are MGHRA and YSYEKL. This CDR3 has 16 residues. V gave up 0 bases and J gave up 4 bases; unmatched junction bases: 6. The CDR3 reads CASSQDLRGQGYEQYV. In DNA form, the CDR3 reads TGCGCCAGCAGCCAAGATCTGAGGGGACAGGGGTACGAGCAGTACGTC.

The chain recombines TRBV12-3 or TRBV12-4 with TRBJ1-1; a weak D match, TRBD1 (6 bases). This CDR3 contains 12 residues. V lost 2 bases and J lost 7, with 8 bases in between. CDR3 coding DNA: TGTGCCAGCAGTTTAACGGACAGTGAAGCTTTCTTT. Residues: CASSLTDSEAFF.

This clone was seen a handful of times. The chain carries TRBV9 and TRBJ1-3; 7 bases align to TRBD1. CDR3 size: 14 residues. The junction had 1 base not matched to a gene; V was cut back by 0 bases and J by 4 bases. Germline CDR1 reads SGDLS; CDR2 reads YYNGEE. The CDR3 nucleotides are TGTGCCAGCAGCGTAGGGGGACAGGGAAACACCATATATTTT. It translates to CASSVGGQGNTIYF.

V usage is TRBV28 and J usage is TRBJ2-5; weak D call: TRBD2 (5 bases). Trimming took off 6 bases at V and 5 bases at J, with 19 bases between the two ends. The germline CDR1 and CDR2 sequences are MDHEN and SYDVKM. The length of the CDR3 is 15 residues. CDR3 sequence: CASSSPRTSAETQYF. Here the CDR3 DNA reads TGTGCCAGCAGCTCCCCTCGTACTAGTGCGGAGACCCAGTACTTC.

A single count supports this clone. The rearrangement links TRBV19 to TRBJ1-5; 7 bases line up with TRBD1. Trimming at V came to 8 bases and at J to 0 bases, leaving 7 bases not matched to a gene. This CDR3 region has 15 residues. The germline gives CDR1 LNHDA, CDR2 SQIVND (reference sequence). The CDR3 DNA sequence: TGTGCCAGTTCGCCAGGGGGGACTAGCAATCAGCCCCAGCATTTT. Translating it yields CASSPGGTSNQPQHF.

This chain uses TRBV7-8 with TRBJ2-5, with 16 bases lining up with TRBD2. V lost 6 bases, J lost 5 bases, and 12 bases stayed unmatched. The V gene's germline CDR1 is SGHVS and CDR2 FQNEAQ. The CDR3 has 18 residues. The CDR3 coding sequence is TGTGCCAGCAGTTCCGGGACTAGCGGGGGGGCCGGTGAGGAGACCCAGTACTTC. It codes for CASSSGTSGGAGEETQYF.

The chain is built from TRBV7-9 and TRBJ2-5, with 9 bases identical to TRBD1. The CDR3 has 15 amino acids. V lost 5 bases to trimming and J lost 5 bases; unmatched junction nucleotides: 9. The germline gives CDR1 SEHNR, CDR2 FQNEAQ (reference sequence). CDR3 DNA: TGTGCCAGCAGCCCGGGACAGGGAGGGCAGGAGACCCAGTACTTC. This codes for CASSPGQGGQETQYF.

The table lists this clone with a few counts. The V gene is TRBV27, the J gene TRBJ1-5, with D perhaps TRBD1 (5 bases). Looked up from germline, CDR1 is MNHEY and CDR2 is SMNVEV (reference sequence). The CDR3 is 13 residues long. The ends were cut back, 4 bases at V and 6 bases at J, with 10 bases in the middle. The chain's CDR3 is CASSWGVGQPQHF. CDR3 in DNA: TGTGCCAGCAGTTGGGGGGTAGGTCAGCCCCAGCATTTT.

V gene TRBV6-5 combines with J gene TRBJ2-1, with TRBD1 identical over 10 bases. Germline loops: CDR1 MNHEY, CDR2 SVGAGI. V dropped 2 bases and J dropped 6; count of bases not matched to a gene: 7. The CDR3 contains 16 residues. The CDR3, as DNA: TGTGCCAGCAGTTACCTGACCCGGGACAGGGGCAATGAGCAGTTCTTC. Residues: CASSYLTRDRGNEQFF.

The chain couples TRBV10-3 to TRBJ2-3, with 9 nucleotides matching TRBD1. Germline loops: CDR1 ENHRY, CDR2 SYGVKD. Unmatched junction bases numbered 9, after V lost 6 bases and J lost 5 bases. The CDR3 is 15 residues long. CDR3 DNA sequence: TGTGCCATCAGAACAGGGGGCGAAAGTAAAGATACGCAGTATTTT. It codes for CAIRTGGESKDTQYF.